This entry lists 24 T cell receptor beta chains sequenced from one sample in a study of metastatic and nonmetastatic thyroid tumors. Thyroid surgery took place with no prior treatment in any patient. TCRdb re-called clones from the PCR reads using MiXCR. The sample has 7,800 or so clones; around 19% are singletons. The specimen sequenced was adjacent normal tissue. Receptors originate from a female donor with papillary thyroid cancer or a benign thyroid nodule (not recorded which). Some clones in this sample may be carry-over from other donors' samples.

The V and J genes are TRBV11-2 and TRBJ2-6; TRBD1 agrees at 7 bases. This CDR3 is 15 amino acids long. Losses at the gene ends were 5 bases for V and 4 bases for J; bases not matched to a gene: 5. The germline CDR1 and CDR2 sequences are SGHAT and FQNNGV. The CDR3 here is CASSVDRVGANVLTF. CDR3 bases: TGTGCCAGCAGCGTCGACAGGGTCGGGGCCAACGTCCTGACTTTC.

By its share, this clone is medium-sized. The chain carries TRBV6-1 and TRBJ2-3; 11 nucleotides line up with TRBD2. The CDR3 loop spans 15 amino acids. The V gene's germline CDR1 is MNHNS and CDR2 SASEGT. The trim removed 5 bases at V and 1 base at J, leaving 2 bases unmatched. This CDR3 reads CASSTGLAGTDTQYF. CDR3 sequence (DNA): TGTGCCAGCAGTACGGGACTAGCGGGCACAGATACGCAGTATTTT.

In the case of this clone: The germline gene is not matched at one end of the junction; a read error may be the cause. The CDR3 DNA reads as TGCGCCAGCAGTGGTGTGAGTCGGGGTGGAGGCACTGAAGCTTTCTTT. Encoded protein: CASSGVSRGGGTEAFF. The genes are TRBV6-4 and TRBJ1-1; no reliable D call. This CDR3 has 16 residues. The germline gives CDR1 MRHNA, CDR2 SNTAGT.

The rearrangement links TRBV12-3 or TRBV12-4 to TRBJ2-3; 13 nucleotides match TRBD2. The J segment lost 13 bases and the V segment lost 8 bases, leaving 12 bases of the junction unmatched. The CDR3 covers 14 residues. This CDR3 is CASRPGTSGVVKYF. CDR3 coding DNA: TGTGCCAGCCGTCCCGGGACTAGCGGGGTAGTTAAGTATTTT.

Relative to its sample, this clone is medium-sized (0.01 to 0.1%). The CDR3 sequence is CASSLTGNTIYF. CDR3 nucleotide sequence: TGTGCCAGTAGTTTAACTGGAAACACCATATATTTT. The chain couples TRBV19 to TRBJ1-3, with D unresolved. V gave up 5 bases and J gave up 2 bases, with 4 bases separating them. CDR1 and CDR2 from the germline V gene are LNHDA and SQIVND (reference sequence). The CDR3 length is 12 residues.

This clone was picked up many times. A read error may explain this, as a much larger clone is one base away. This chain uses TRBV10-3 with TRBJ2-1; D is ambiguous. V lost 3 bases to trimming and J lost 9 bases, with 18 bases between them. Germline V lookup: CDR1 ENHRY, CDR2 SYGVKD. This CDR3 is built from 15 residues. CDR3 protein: CAISEVVADLSEQFF. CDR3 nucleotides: TGTGCCATCAGTGAAGTAGTGGCCGATTTAAGTGAGCAGTTCTTC.

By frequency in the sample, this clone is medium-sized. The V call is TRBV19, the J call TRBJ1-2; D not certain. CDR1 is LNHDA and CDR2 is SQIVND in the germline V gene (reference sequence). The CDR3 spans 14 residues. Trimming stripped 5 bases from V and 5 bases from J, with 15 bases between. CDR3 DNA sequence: TGTGCCAGTAGTCCTAGGTACCATTGGTATGGCTACACCTTC. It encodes CASSPRYHWYGYTF.

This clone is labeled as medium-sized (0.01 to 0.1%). CDR3 coding DNA: TGTGCCAGCAGCCTCCAACTACCCCTTCTCTACAATGAGCAGTTCTTC. It specifies CASSLQLPLLYNEQFF. The chain links TRBV11-2 to TRBJ2-1, with D unresolved. V was trimmed by 5 bases and J by 3 bases, leaving 17 bases between them. The CDR3 loop spans 16 amino acids. Germline-derived CDR1 and CDR2 are SGHAT and FQNNGV. The variable domain in full, completed from reference TRBV11-2 and TRBJ2-1, reads EAGVAQSPRYKIIEKRQSVAFWCNPISGHATLYWYQQILGQGPKLLIQFQNNGVVDDSQLPKDRFSAERLKGVDSTLKIQPAKLEDSAVYLCASSLQLPLLYNEQFFGPGTRLTVL.

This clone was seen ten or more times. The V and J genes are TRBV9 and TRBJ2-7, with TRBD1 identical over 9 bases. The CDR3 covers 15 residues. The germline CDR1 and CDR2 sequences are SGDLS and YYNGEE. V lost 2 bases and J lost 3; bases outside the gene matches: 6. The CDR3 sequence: CASSVGTGSVYEQYF. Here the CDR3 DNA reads TGTGCCAGCAGCGTGGGGACAGGGTCGGTCTACGAGCAGTACTTC.

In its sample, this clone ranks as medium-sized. CDR3 in DNA: TGTGCCAGCAGCTTCTCCACTAATCAGCCCCAGCATTTT. As protein: CASSFSTNQPQHF. This chain links TRBV11-3 with TRBJ1-5; D gene ambiguous. The CDR3 is made up of 13 amino acids. The germline V and J ends were trimmed by 3 bases and 4 bases, with 7 bases remaining between them. Germline CDR1 SGHNT, CDR2 YENEEA.

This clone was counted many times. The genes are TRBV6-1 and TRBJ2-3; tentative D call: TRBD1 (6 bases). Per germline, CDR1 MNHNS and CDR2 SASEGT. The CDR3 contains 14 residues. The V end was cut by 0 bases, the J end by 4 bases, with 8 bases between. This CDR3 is CASSEAGAADTQYF. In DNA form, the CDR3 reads TGTGCCAGCAGTGAAGCGGGGGCCGCAGATACGCAGTATTTT.

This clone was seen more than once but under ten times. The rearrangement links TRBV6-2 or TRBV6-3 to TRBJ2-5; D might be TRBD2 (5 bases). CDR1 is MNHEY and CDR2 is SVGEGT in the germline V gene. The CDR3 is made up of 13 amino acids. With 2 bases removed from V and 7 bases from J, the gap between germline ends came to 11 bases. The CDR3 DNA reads TGTGCCAGCAGTTACGAGGGCCTCGGGACCCAGTACTTC. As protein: CASSYEGLGTQYF.

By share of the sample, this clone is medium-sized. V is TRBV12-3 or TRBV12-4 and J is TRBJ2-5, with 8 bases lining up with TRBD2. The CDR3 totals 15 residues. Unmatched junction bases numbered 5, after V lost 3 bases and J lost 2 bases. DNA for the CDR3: TGTGCCAGCAGTTTCTTCACTAGCGGACAAGAGACCCAGTACTTC. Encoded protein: CASSFFTSGQETQYF.

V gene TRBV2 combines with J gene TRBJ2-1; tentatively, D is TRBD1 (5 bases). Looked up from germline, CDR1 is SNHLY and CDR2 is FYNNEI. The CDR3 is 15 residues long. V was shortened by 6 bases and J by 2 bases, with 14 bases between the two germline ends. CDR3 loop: CASRGSPGTYNEQFF. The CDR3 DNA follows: TGTGCCAGCAGGGGTAGCCCAGGGACCTACAATGAGCAGTTCTTC.

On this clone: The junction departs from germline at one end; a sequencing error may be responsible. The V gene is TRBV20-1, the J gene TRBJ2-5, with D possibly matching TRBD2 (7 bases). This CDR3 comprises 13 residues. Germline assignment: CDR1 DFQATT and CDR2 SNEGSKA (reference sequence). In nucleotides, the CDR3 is TGTAGTGCTAGCGCGGGGGCCGCAGAGACCCAGTACTTC. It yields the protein CSASAGAAETQYF.

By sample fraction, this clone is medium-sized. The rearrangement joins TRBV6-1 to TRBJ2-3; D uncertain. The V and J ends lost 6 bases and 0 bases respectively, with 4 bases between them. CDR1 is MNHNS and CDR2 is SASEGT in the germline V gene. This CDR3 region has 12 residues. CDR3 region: CASSRSTDTQYF. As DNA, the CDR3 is TGTGCCAGCAGCCGTAGCACAGATACGCAGTATTTT.

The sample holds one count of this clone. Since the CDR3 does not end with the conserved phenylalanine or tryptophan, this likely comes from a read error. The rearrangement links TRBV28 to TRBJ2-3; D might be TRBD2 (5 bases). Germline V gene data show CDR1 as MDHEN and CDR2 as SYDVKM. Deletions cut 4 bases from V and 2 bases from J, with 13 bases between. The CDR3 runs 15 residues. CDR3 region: CASSSLAGDTDTQYI. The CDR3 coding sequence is TGTGCCAGCAGTTCATTAGCCGGGGACACAGATACGCAGTATATT.

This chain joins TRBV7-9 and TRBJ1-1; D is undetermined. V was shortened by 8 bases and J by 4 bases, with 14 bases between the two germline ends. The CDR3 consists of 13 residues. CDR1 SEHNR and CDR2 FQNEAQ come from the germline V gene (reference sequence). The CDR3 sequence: CASGAVGITEAFF. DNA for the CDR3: TGTGCCAGCGGAGCTGTGGGAATCACTGAAGCTTTCTTT.

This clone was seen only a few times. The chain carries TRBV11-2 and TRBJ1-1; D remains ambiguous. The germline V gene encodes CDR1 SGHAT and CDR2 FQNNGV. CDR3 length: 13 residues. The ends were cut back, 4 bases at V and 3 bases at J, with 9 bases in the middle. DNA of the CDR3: TGTGCCAGCAGCTCCCCGACCCACACTGAAGCTTTCTTT. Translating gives CASSSPTHTEAFF. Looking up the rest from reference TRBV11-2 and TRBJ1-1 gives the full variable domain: EAGVAQSPRYKIIEKRQSVAFWCNPISGHATLYWYQQILGQGPKLLIQFQNNGVVDDSQLPKDRFSAERLKGVDSTLKIQPAKLEDSAVYLCASSSPTHTEAFFGQGTRLTVV.

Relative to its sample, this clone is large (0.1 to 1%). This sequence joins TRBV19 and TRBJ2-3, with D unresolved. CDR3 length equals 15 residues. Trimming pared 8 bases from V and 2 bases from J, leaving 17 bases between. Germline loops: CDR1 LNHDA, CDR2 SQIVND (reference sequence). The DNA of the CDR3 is TGTGCCAGTTCCCAACTACTCGGATACACAGATACGCAGTATTTT. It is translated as CASSQLLGYTDTQYF.

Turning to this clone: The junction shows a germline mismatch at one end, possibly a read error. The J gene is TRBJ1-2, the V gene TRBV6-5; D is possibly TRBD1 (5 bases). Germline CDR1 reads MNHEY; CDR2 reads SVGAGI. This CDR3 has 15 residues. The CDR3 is CARSNSIWGGAGCTF. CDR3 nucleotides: TGTGCCAGAAGTAACTCGATTTGGGGTGGGGCTGGCTGCACCTTC.

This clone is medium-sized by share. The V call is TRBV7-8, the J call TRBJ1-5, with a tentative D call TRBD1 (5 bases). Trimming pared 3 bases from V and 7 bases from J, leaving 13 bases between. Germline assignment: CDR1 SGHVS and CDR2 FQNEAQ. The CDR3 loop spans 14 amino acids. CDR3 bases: TGTGCCAGCAGCTTGCCAGGGAATGGACAGCCCCAGCATTTT. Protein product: CASSLPGNGQPQHF.

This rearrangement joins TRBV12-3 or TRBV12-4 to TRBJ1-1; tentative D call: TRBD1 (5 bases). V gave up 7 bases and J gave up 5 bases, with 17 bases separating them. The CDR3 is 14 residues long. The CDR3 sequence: CASTMRGEGTEAFF. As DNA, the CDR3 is TGTGCCAGCACCATGCGTGGGGAGGGGACTGAAGCTTTCTTT.

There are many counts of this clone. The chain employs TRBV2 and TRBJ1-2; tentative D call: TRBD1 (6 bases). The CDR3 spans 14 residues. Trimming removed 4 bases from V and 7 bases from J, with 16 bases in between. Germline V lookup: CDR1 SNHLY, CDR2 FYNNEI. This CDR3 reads CASSATRQDTGYTF. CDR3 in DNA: TGTGCCAGCAGTGCCACTCGACAGGATACTGGCTACACCTTC.